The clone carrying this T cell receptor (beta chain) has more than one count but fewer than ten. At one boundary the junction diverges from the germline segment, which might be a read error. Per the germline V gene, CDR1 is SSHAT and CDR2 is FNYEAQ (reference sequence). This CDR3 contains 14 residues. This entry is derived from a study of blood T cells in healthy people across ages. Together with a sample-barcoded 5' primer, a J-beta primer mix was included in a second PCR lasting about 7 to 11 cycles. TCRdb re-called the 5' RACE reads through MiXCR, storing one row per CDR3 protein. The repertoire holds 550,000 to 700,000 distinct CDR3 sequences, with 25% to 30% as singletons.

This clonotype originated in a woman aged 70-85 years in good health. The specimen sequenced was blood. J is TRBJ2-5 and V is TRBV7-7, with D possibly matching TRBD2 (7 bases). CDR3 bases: TGTGCTAGCAGCCCGGTGGGGGGGCCGGAGACCCAGTACTTC. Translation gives CASSPVGGPETQYF.